These 18 T cell receptor beta chains share one sample of origin, sequenced in a study of tumor-infiltrating lymphocytes in glioblastoma multiforme. Three nested ARM-PCR rounds with V-beta and C-beta primers built TCRB libraries. TCRdb analysed the multiplex PCR reads with MiXCR anew, one entry per CDR3 protein. This table holds 7,000 to 9,500 distinct CDR3 sequences, 60% to 80% found once. Sequencing was performed on brain tumor tissue. These receptors were collected from a male donor with glioblastoma.

V and J are TRBV20-1 and TRBJ1-5; the D gene is possibly TRBD1 (6 bases). V dropped 0 bases and J dropped 1 base, with 13 bases sitting between them. The germline CDR1 and CDR2 sequences are DFQATT and SNEGSKA (reference sequence). This CDR3 contains 16 residues. Here the CDR3 reads CSARDGGTPSNQPQHF. CDR3 in DNA: TGCAGTGCTAGAGATGGTGGGACACCCAGCAATCAGCCCCAGCATTTT.

The chain has TRBV12-3 or TRBV12-4 and TRBJ2-3, with D possibly being TRBD2 (6 bases). The CDR3 loop spans 16 amino acids. Trimming took off 8 bases at V and 0 bases at J, with 18 bases between the two ends. CDR3 bases: TGTGCCAGCTCGCCTCGGGGGTCTGCTAGCACAGATACGCAGTATTTT. Protein product: CASSPRGSASTDTQYF.

The V gene is TRBV11-3, the J gene TRBJ2-3; TRBD1 aligns across 7 bases. The CDR3 consists of 14 residues. The germline V gene has CDR1 SGHNT and CDR2 YENEEA. J lost 2 bases, V lost 5 bases, and 4 bases had no gene match. The CDR3, as DNA: TGTGCCAGCAGCCGTGGGACAGACACAGATACGCAGTATTTT. It is translated as CASSRGTDTDTQYF.

The chain carries TRBV5-5 and TRBJ2-1; 9 nucleotides match TRBD1. This CDR3 is 14 amino acids long. V lost 4 bases, J lost 5 bases, and 4 bases stayed unmatched. Germline CDR1 reads SGHKS; CDR2 reads YYEKEE (reference sequence). CDR3 DNA sequence: TGTGCCAGCAGCATGGGACAGGGACACAATGAGCAGTTCTTC. It translates to CASSMGQGHNEQFF.

On this clonotype: The CDR3 end shows no conserved phenylalanine or tryptophan, and so a read error is likely. The V gene is TRBV29-1, the J gene TRBJ1-2; no clear D. CDR1 and CDR2 (germline): SQVTM, ANQGSEA. CDR3 size: 13 residues. Trimming pared 3 bases from V and 3 bases from J, leaving 11 bases between. In DNA, the CDR3 is TGCAGCGTTGATCTTAAGGACGACTATGGCTACACCATC. It is translated as CSVDLKDDYGYTI.

The chain is built from TRBV20-1 and TRBJ2-1; D perhaps matches TRBD1 (6 bases). CDR3 length equals 14 residues. CDR1 is DFQATT, CDR2 SNEGSKA, per germline (reference sequence). V was pared by 3 bases and J by 0 bases, with 9 bases between. The CDR3 reads CSARRTDSYNEQFF. CDR3 nucleotides: TGCAGTGCTAGGAGGACAGACTCCTACAATGAGCAGTTCTTC.

This chain uses TRBV6-5 with TRBJ2-7; 8 positions agree with TRBD1. Germline V lookup: CDR1 MNHEY, CDR2 SVGAGI. The CDR3 has 17 residues. With 6 bases clipped from V and 0 bases from J, the junction kept 13 bases outside the gene matches. The CDR3 region is CASRSRRGQALSYEQYF. In DNA form, the CDR3 reads TGTGCCAGCAGAAGCCGCCGGGGACAGGCTCTCTCCTACGAGCAGTACTTC.

For this clonotype: A much larger clonotype is one base distant, so this may be a read error. The chain recombines TRBV11-2 with TRBJ2-2, with unresolved D. The CDR3 has 14 amino acids. Germline loops: CDR1 SGHAT, CDR2 FQNNGV. CDR3 nucleotide sequence: TGTGGCAGCAGCTTAGATCTCGTCACCGGGGAGCTGTTTTTT. Its translation: CGSSLDLVTGELFF.

This clonotype was found once. The V and J genes are TRBV5-5 and TRBJ2-4; a weak D match, TRBD2 (6 bases). Germline V CDR1 and CDR2: SGHKS, YYEKEE (reference sequence). V lost 0 bases and J lost 3, with 10 bases in between. The CDR3 totals 15 residues. Here the CDR3 reads CASSLDGGGKNIQYF. The CDR3 DNA is TGTGCCAGCAGCTTGGACGGGGGTGGCAAAAACATTCAGTACTTC.

This rearrangement joins TRBV6-5 to TRBJ2-1; D is uncertain. V lost 5 bases to trimming and J lost 4 bases, with 15 bases between them. Germline values: CDR1 MNHEY, CDR2 SVGAGI. This CDR3 comprises 15 residues. The chain's CDR3 is CASSPLVGQYNEQFF. CDR3 nucleotides: TGTGCCAGCAGTCCTCTAGTGGGTCAATACAATGAGCAGTTCTTC.

The chain has TRBV20-1 and TRBJ2-1; 11 bases map to TRBD2. Germline V gene lookup returns CDR1 DFQATT and CDR2 SNEGSKA (reference sequence). Trimming took 1 base from V and 6 from J; bases not matched to a gene: 2. CDR3 size: 14 residues. Written as DNA, the CDR3 is TGCAGTGCTAGAGGGGGACTAGCGGCCAATGAGCAGTTCTTC. This encodes CSARGGLAANEQFF.

The chain has TRBV11-3 and TRBJ1-1, with D uncertain. In germline, CDR1 is SGHNT, CDR2 YENEEA. Trimming pared 5 bases from V and 1 base from J, leaving 5 bases between. CDR3 length: 12 residues. The CDR3 is CASSLTNTEAFF. The CDR3 DNA reads TGTGCCAGCAGCCTTACGAACACTGAAGCTTTCTTT.

On this clonotype: The germline gene is not matched at one end of the junction; a read error may be the cause. The chain is built from TRBV11-2 and TRBJ2-1; perhaps D is TRBD1 or TRBD2 (5 bases each). This CDR3 is 14 amino acids long. CDR1 and CDR2 from the germline V gene are SGHAT and FQNNGV. The CDR3 bases are TGTGCCAGCAGCTCAATAAGGGGACGGAATGAGCAGTCCTTC. Its translation: CASSSIRGRNEQSF.

This clonotype was found a few times. The V gene is TRBV6-6, the J gene TRBJ2-7; possibly TRBD1 for D (5 bases). The CDR3 length is 13 residues. Trimming removed 2 bases from V and 3 bases from J, with 8 bases in between. Germline V CDR1 and CDR2: MNHNY, SVGAGI (reference sequence). CDR3: CASSYPQGYEQYF. CDR3 coding DNA: TGTGCCAGCAGTTACCCCCAGGGCTACGAGCAGTACTTC.

The V call is TRBV4-1, the J call TRBJ2-5, with D tentatively TRBD1 or TRBD2 (5 bases each). Germline lookup yields CDR1 MGHRA and CDR2 YSYEKL. V gave up 1 base and J gave up 5 bases, with 14 bases separating them. The CDR3 totals 15 residues. DNA for the CDR3: TGCGCCAGCAGCCAAGGGGACGGAGGATTGGAGACCCAGTACTTC. It translates to CASSQGDGGLETQYF.

The chain carries TRBV20-1 and TRBJ2-7, with TRBD2 identical over 8 bases. The V gene end was trimmed by 7 bases and the J gene end by 5 bases; junction bases not matched to a gene: 10. CDR1 DFQATT and CDR2 SNEGSKA come from the germline V gene (reference sequence). The CDR3 has 13 residues. CDR3 sequence: CSVTRAGADEQYF. The CDR3 DNA is TGCAGTGTTACGCGAGCGGGAGCCGACGAGCAGTACTTC.

The chain joins TRBV20-1 to TRBJ2-1, with D possibly being TRBD1 or TRBD2 (7 bases each). Trimming stripped 1 base from V and 4 bases from J, with 17 bases between. The germline CDR1 and CDR2 sequences are DFQATT and SNEGSKA (reference sequence). The CDR3 runs 16 residues. The CDR3 spells CSARAGFQGGYNEQFF. The CDR3 DNA follows: TGCAGTGCTAGAGCGGGGTTCCAGGGGGGGTACAATGAGCAGTTCTTC.

Worth noting for this clonotype: Because it lacks the conserved phenylalanine or tryptophan at the end, this CDR3 is likely a read error. The chain has TRBV7-9 and TRBJ2-1; TRBD1 matches 8 bases. Germline V gene data show CDR1 as SEHNR and CDR2 as FQNEAQ (reference sequence). The CDR3 consists of 14 residues. Trimming took 3 bases from V and 9 from J; bases not matched to a gene: 7. The CDR3 loop is CASSFGTGMGEQFL. The CDR3 DNA reads as TGTGCCAGCAGCTTTGGGACAGGAATGGGTGAGCAGTTCCTC.